This T cell receptor beta chain was documented in a study of CD8 T cells in ankylosing spondylitis. The TCR beta libraries were generated through quantitative 5'-RACE incorporating molecular barcodes. Each CDR3 protein gets one entry after TCRdb re-called the 5' RACE reads with MiXCR. This sample has around 480,000 distinct CDR3 sequences, with 15% to 20% found just once. Broader study findings: Disease-linked clones reportedly concentrated significantly in matched ankylosing spondylitis synovial fluid. CD8+ by phenotype, disease-linked clones were relatively rare in peripheral blood. A motif in TCR beta, a set of seven to nine highly homologous variants, appeared characteristic of ankylosing spondylitis blood. Some motif variants were previously reported in reactive arthritis synovial fluid and blood.

This clonotype was seen a few times. The antigen is not known. Germline CDR1 reads SEHNR; CDR2 reads FQNEAQ (reference sequence). The CDR3 runs 14 residues. The germline V and J ends were trimmed by 5 bases and 4 bases, with 13 bases remaining between them. Sequenced input: blood, either unsorted or a sorted T cell fraction (not recorded which). J is TRBJ2-3 and V is TRBV7-9; D not resolved. The clonotype comes from a male donor with ankylosing spondylitis. CDR3 nucleotides: TGTGCCAGCAGCGTCCGGGTGGGGTCAGATACGCAGTATTTT. It encodes CASSVRVGSDTQYF.